This T cell receptor beta chain is drawn from a study of T cells expressing NK-cell markers. At the level of the study: One of the eight sequenced donors was seronegative, whereas the other seven were HCMV-seropositive.

TCRdb processed the 5' RACE reads again and assigns one entry to each CDR3 protein, with no DNA. This listing includes roughly 390,000 distinct CDR3 sequences. As concerns this clonotype: Antigen unknown.

Findings of the study overall: No clear determination of HCMV specificity was made for expanded NKG2C+ T cell clones. A few donors' CD3+CD56-NKG2C+ cells were dominated by the same clonotypes. Dominant NKG2C+ clonotypes in over 5 donors made up roughly 1.0-7.0% of CD8+ T cells.

Sequencing was done on a sample of blood T cells: a sorted CD56 or NKG2C T cell subset, CD4+ or CD8+ T cells, or bulk PBMC T cells (not recorded which). The sequence derives from a woman between 50 and 59 years old in good health.

The CDR3 protein is CSALSGRERNEQFF. The chain carries TRBV20-1 and TRBJ2-1; TCRdb outputs TRBD2, but without DNA this stays unchecked. In germline, CDR1 is DFQATT, CDR2 SNEGSKA (reference sequence). This CDR3 is 14 amino acids long.